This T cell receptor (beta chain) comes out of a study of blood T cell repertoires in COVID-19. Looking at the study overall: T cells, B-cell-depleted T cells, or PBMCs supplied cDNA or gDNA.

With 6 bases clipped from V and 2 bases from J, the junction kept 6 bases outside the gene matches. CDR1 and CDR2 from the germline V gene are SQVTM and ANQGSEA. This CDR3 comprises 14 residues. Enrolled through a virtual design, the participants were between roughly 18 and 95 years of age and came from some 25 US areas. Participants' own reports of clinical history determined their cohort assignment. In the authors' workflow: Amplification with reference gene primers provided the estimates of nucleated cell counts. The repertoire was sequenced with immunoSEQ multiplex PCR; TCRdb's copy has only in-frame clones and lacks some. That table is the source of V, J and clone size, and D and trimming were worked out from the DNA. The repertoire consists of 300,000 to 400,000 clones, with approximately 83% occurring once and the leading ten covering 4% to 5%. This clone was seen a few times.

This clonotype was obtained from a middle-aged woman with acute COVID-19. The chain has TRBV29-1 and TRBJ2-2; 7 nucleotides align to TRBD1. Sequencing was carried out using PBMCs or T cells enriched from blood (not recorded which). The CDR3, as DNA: TGCAGCGTATCTGGACAGGATAACACCGGGGAGCTGTTTTTT. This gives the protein CSVSGQDNTGELFF.